This TCR beta chain was recorded in a study of blood T cells in healthy people across ages. A second PCR, run for about 7 to 12 cycles, used a sample-barcoded 5' primer plus a J-beta primer mix. TCRdb itself ran the 5' RACE reads through MiXCR, one entry per CDR3 protein. The profile covers about 570,000 distinct CDR3 sequences, with roughly a quarter appearing a single time and approximately 3.6% taken by the ten largest. These data are also associated with another study on T cells of mothers and their children.

The sequence derives from a boy under 10 years old in good health. Sequenced sample: blood.

CDR3 DNA: TGTGCCATCAGTGGCGTGGACTATGGCTACACCTTC. Translated: CAISGVDYGYTF. The V gene is TRBV10-3, the J gene TRBJ1-2; D not resolved. CDR1 is ENHRY and CDR2 is SYGVKD in the germline V gene. The CDR3 spans 12 residues. V lost 4 bases to trimming and J lost 3 bases, with 6 bases between them.